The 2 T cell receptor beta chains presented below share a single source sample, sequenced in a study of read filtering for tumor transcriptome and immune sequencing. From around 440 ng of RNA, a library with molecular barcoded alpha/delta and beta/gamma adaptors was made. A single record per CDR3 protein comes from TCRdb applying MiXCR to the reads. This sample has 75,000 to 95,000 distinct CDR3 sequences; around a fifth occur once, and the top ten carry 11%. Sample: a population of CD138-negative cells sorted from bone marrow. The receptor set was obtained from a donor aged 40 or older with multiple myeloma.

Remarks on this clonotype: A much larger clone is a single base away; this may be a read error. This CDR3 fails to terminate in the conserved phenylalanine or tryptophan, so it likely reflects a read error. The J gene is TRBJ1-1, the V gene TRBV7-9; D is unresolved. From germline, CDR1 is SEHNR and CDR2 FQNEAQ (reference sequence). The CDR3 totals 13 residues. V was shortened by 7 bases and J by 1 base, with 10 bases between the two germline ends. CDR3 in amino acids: CASTLRSNTEAFL. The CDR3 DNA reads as TGTGCCAGCACTCTCCGGTCGAACACTGAAGCTTTCCTT.

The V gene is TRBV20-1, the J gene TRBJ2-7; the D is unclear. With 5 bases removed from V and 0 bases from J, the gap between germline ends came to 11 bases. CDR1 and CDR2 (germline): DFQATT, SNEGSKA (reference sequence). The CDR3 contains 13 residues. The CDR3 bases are TGCAGTGCTCCGAGGCCCTTCTCCTACGAGCAGTACTTC. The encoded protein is CSAPRPFSYEQYF.